A single sample gave rise to the 23 T cell receptor beta chains below, sequenced in a study of cytomegalovirus exposure and HLA in healthy donors (TCRdb year 2017). The library was produced with the immunoSEQ multiplex PCR assay. For the multiplex PCR, a mixture combining 60 forward primers for TCR Vbeta segments and 13 reverse primers for TCR Jbeta segments was used. This immuneACCESS table, as held by TCRdb, lists in-frame sequences with V and J called but not all clones. Of the missing ones, under half trace to an unresolved V gene in checked studies; the others have no known cause. The sample table lists approximately 240,000 clones, about 81% of them with a count of one. The ten largest account for 5.4% of the sample. What was sequenced was PBMCs. The source is a woman aged 35 to 49 in good health and CMV-seropositive.

V usage is TRBV5-1 and J usage is TRBJ1-6; a weak D match, TRBD1 (5 bases). This CDR3 has 14 amino acids. Germline CDR1 is SGHRS and CDR2 is YFSETQ. Trimming stripped 1 base from V and 7 bases from J, with 9 bases between. The CDR3 here is CASSLLSGNSPLHF. The CDR3 DNA sequence: TGCGCCAGCAGCTTGTTATCAGGGAATTCACCCCTCCACTTT.

The rearrangement links TRBV25-1 to TRBJ1-2; weak D call: TRBD1 (5 bases). Deletions cut 6 bases from V and 7 bases from J, with 9 bases between. Germline-derived CDR1 and CDR2 are MGHDK and SYGVNS. The CDR3 runs to 11 residues. The CDR3 loop is CASSAGGGYTF. CDR3 coding DNA: TGTGCCAGCAGCGCCGGGGGTGGCTACACCTTC.

This clone was found many times. The chain carries TRBV10-3 and TRBJ2-1; 7 bases fit TRBD2. Trimming took 6 bases from V and 5 from J; bases not matched to a gene: 1. Germline-derived CDR1 and CDR2 are ENHRY and SYGVKD. There are 12 residues in the CDR3. Here the CDR3 DNA reads TGTGCCATCAGGGGGACTAACAATGAGCAGTTCTTC. It specifies CAIRGTNNEQFF.

V usage is TRBV13 and J usage is TRBJ2-5; 8 bases fit TRBD1. Germline lookup yields CDR1 PRHDT and CDR2 FYEKMQ (reference sequence). Trimming took 2 bases from V and 1 from J; bases not matched to a gene: 3. This CDR3 has 15 residues. CDR3 residues: CASSLRTGTQETQYF. As DNA, the CDR3 is TGTGCCAGCAGCTTAAGGACAGGGACCCAAGAGACCCAGTACTTC.

J is TRBJ2-5 and V is TRBV14, with a weak D call TRBD2 (5 bases). Germline V CDR1 and CDR2: SGHDN, FVKESK. V was clipped by 3 bases and J by 2 bases, with 16 bases between them. The CDR3 spans 16 residues. This CDR3 is CASSHSLGVVQETQYF. CDR3 DNA: TGTGCCAGCAGCCACTCATTGGGAGTGGTACAAGAGACCCAGTACTTC.

A word on this clone: An end of the junction does not agree with germline; a read error may underlie this. The chain is built from TRBV7-9 and TRBJ1-2; D might be TRBD1 (6 bases). The CDR3 is 13 amino acids. Germline-derived CDR1 and CDR2 are SEHNR and FQNEAQ (reference sequence). The CDR3 region is CASTLSGGAGYTF. CDR3 DNA sequence: TGTGCCAGCACCTTATCTGGGGGCGCTGGCTACACCTTC.

The chain combines TRBV25-1 with TRBJ1-5, with 8 bases lining up with TRBD1. The germline CDR1 and CDR2 sequences are MGHDK and SYGVNS. The CDR3 has 14 residues. The V and J ends lost 4 bases and 5 bases, in that order; junction bases with no gene match: 4. CDR3 nucleotide sequence: TGTGCCAGCAGTGCGACAGGGGCGGATCAGCCCCAGCATTTT. Translated: CASSATGADQPQHF. Variable domain in full (rest from reference TRBV25-1 and TRBJ1-5): EADIYQTPRYLVIGTGKKITLECSQTMGHDKMYWYQQDPGMELHLIHYSYGVNSTEKGDLSSESTVSRIRTEHFPLTLESARPSHTSQYLCASSATGADQPQHFGDGTRLSIL.

The genes are TRBV15 and TRBJ2-5; 10 bases fit TRBD2. V dropped 0 bases and J dropped 4; count of bases not matched to a gene: 5. This CDR3 contains 16 residues. CDR1 and CDR2 (germline): LNHNV, YYDKDF (reference sequence). The CDR3: CATSRDQLAGRETQYF. CDR3 DNA: TGTGCCACCAGCAGAGATCAACTAGCGGGGAGAGAGACCCAGTACTTC.

The J gene is TRBJ2-5, the V gene TRBV6-5; D is uncertain. Trimming pared 4 bases from V and 4 bases from J, leaving 7 bases between. The CDR3 is made up of 12 amino acids. The germline CDR1 and CDR2 sequences are MNHEY and SVGAGI. The CDR3 DNA follows: TGTGCCAGCAGTTCCCGGTTAGAGACCCAGTACTTC. The encoded protein is CASSSRLETQYF.

The DNA for the CDR3 is TGTGCCAGCAGCTCGGACTCGCCCTACCTCGGAGCTAGCACAGATACGCAGTATTTT. Its translation: CASSSDSPYLGASTDTQYF. The J gene is TRBJ2-3, the V gene TRBV5-6; possibly TRBD2 for D (5 bases). CDR1 and CDR2 from the germline V gene are SGHDT and YYEEEE. V was clipped by 3 bases and J by 0 bases, with 23 bases between them. This CDR3 comprises 19 residues.

This clone has a single count. The chain uses TRBV9 and TRBJ1-2; D uncertain. Germline CDR1 reads SGDLS; CDR2 reads YYNGEE. The CDR3 covers 14 residues. V gave up 4 bases and J gave up 4 bases, with 14 bases separating them. CDR3 residues: CASSPEAGFYGYTF. CDR3 DNA sequence: TGTGCCAGCAGCCCCGAAGCGGGGTTCTATGGCTACACCTTC.

The genes are TRBV19 and TRBJ2-6; D unresolved. There are 15 residues in the CDR3. The germline V gene encodes CDR1 LNHDA and CDR2 SQIVND (reference sequence). V shed 4 bases and J shed 2 bases, with 9 bases lying between them. The CDR3 sequence: CASSTLLAGANVLTF. The CDR3 bases are TGTGCCAGTAGTACCCTATTAGCTGGGGCCAACGTCCTGACTTTC.

The chain recombines TRBV7-3 with TRBJ2-3; 11 bases agree with TRBD1. Germline assignment: CDR1 SGHTA and CDR2 FQGTGA. The ends lost 3 bases at V and 4 bases at J; junction bases unmatched: 0. The CDR3 is 14 amino acids. CDR3 nucleotides: TGTGCCAGCAGCTTGGGACAGGGGGCAGATACGCAGTATTTT. Residues: CASSLGQGADTQYF.

V is TRBV7-8 and J is TRBJ1-2; 9 bases fit TRBD1. The CDR3 is 14 amino acids. The germline V gene has CDR1 SGHVS and CDR2 FQNEAQ. Unmatched junction bases numbered 0, after V lost 1 base and J lost 3 bases. The CDR3 coding sequence is TGTGCCAGCAGCTTAGGGACAGGGGACTATGGCTACACCTTC. Protein sequence: CASSLGTGDYGYTF.

This clone was detected only once. V usage is TRBV5-1 and J usage is TRBJ1-4; 8 nucleotides agree with TRBD1. The CDR3 has 14 residues. CDR1 and CDR2 (germline): SGHRS, YFSETQ. The V segment lost 6 bases and the J segment 3 bases; nucleotides outside the gene matches: 4. The CDR3 loop is CASTPTGANEKLFF. The CDR3 DNA sequence: TGCGCCAGCACTCCGACAGGGGCTAATGAAAAACTGTTTTTT.

Comments on this clone: Other DNA sequences from this sample encode an identical CDR3 as well. The rearrangement joins TRBV5-1 to TRBJ2-3; a possible D gene is TRBD2 (5 bases). Germline CDR1 is SGHRS and CDR2 is YFSETQ. Between the trimmed V and J ends, which lost 0 bases and 1 base, there was a span of 6 bases. The CDR3 runs to 14 residues. The CDR3 DNA reads as TGCGCCAGCAGCTTGGCCGGGGGCACAGATACGCAGTATTTT. This gives the protein CASSLAGGTDTQYF. The full variable domain, completed using reference TRBV5-1 and TRBJ2-3, is KAGVTQTPRYLIKTRGQQVTLSCSPISGHRSVSWYQQTPGQGLQFLFEYFSETQRNKGNFPGRFSGRQFSNSRSEMNVSTLELGDSALYLCASSLAGGTDTQYFGPGTRLTVL.

This clone was found once. The chain uses TRBV14 and TRBJ2-5, with D unclear. Trimming took off 4 bases at V and 4 bases at J, with 7 bases between the two ends. The CDR3 contains 12 residues. The germline V gene has CDR1 SGHDN and CDR2 FVKESK. CDR3 residues: CASSPVGETQYF. The DNA of the CDR3 is TGTGCCAGCAGCCCGGTTGGAGAGACCCAGTACTTC.

About this clone itself: A read error may produce the germline difference seen at one junction end. The genes are TRBV5-1 and TRBJ2-1, with 8 bases fitting TRBD2. This CDR3 has 12 amino acids. The V gene's germline CDR1 is SGHRS and CDR2 YFSETQ. CDR3 nucleotide sequence: TGCGCCAGCAGCTTGGACGGGACTAGTGGGATCTTC. It translates to CASSLDGTSGIF.

The chain has TRBV7-7 and TRBJ2-5; a possible D gene is TRBD2 (5 bases). Germline V lookup: CDR1 SSHAT, CDR2 FNYEAQ (reference sequence). The V end lost 5 bases, the J end lost 5 bases, and 6 bases lay between the germline ends. This CDR3 has 11 amino acids. This chain's CDR3 is CASSPGETQYF. The CDR3 nucleotides are TGTGCCAGCAGCCCGGGGGAGACCCAGTACTTC.

The chain is built from TRBV27 and TRBJ2-3; 7 bases agree with TRBD2. V trimming: 6 bases; J trimming: 11 bases; junction bases outside the gene matches: 11. CDR1 is MNHEY and CDR2 is SMNVEV in the germline V gene (reference sequence). This CDR3 contains 13 residues. CDR3 loop: CASSPGLGMVQYF. In nucleotides, the CDR3 is TGTGCCAGCAGCCCAGGACTAGGTATGGTGCAGTATTTT.

V usage is TRBV7-2 and J usage is TRBJ2-5; 13 bases fit TRBD2. Judging by the DNA end, TRBJ2-7 fits better; the J call may be wrong. Germline lookup yields CDR1 SGHTA and CDR2 FQGNSA. CDR3 length: 18 amino acids. The CDR3 loop reads CASSLGRLAGGLSYEQYF. In nucleotides, the CDR3 is TGTGCCAGCAGCTTAGGCCGACTAGCGGGGGGCCTCTCCTACGAGCAGTACTTC.

V gene TRBV10-1 combines with J gene TRBJ1-5; the match to TRBD1 covers 9 bases. Germline V CDR1 and CDR2: WNHNN, SYGVQD (reference sequence). This CDR3 comprises 14 residues. Unmatched junction bases numbered 11, after V lost 10 bases and J lost 7 bases. CDR3 bases: TGCGCCATACTAGATCGGGACAGGGACCAGCCCCAGCATTTT. Translation: CAILDRDRDQPQHF.

The CDR3 reads CASSMGRGQLIYTF. CDR3 sequence (DNA): TGTGCCAGTAGTATGGGCAGGGGGCAACTTATCTACACCTTC. The chain links TRBV19 to TRBJ1-2; 8 bases map to TRBD1. V dropped 3 bases and J dropped 10; count of bases not matched to a gene: 10. Germline V gives CDR1 LNHDA, CDR2 SQIVND (reference sequence). The CDR3 covers 14 residues.